This TCR beta chain was identified during a study of pediatric ulcerative colitis. The data were produced by immunoSEQ multiplex PCR, yet TCRdb's version contains in-frame clones alone and is incomplete. The table includes about 36,000 clones, 73% detected once. Rectal tissue came from one to two pinch biopsies taken at colonoscopy. The J segment lost 3 bases and the V segment lost 9 bases, leaving 13 bases of the junction unmatched. This CDR3 spans 15 amino acids. CDR1 is WSHSY and CDR2 is SAAADI in the germline V gene. The sequencing sample was made of gut tissue. The V call is TRBV10-2, the J call TRBJ2-5; 7 positions agree with TRBD2. The sequence was collected from a boy aged 5 to 17 with moderate ulcerative colitis. The CDR3 nucleotides are TGCGCCAGTCGCCGGGGGGTGTGGTTAAAAGAGACCCAGTACTTC. This translates into CASRRGVWLKETQYF.